Detailed here is one T cell receptor (beta chain). This entry belongs to a study of blood T cell repertoires in COVID-19. Overall study: The United States, Italy and Spain were the sources of the acute and convalescent COVID-19 samples. The analysed material was cDNA or gDNA that came from T cells, B-cell-depleted T cells, or PBMCs.

Per the study methods: Amplifying reference gene primers gave estimates of nucleated cell counts. This table comes from immunoSEQ multiplex PCR, and its TCRdb copy is limited to in-frame clones, with some not included. V, J and clone size were drawn from that table, and D and trimming were deduced from the DNA. The table includes around 65,000 clones, about 81% detected once. Germline CDR1 is SGHTA and CDR2 is FQGNSA. Trimming took 1 base from V and 5 from J, leaving 18 bases between them. The CDR3 length is 16 residues. This sequence joins TRBV7-2 and TRBJ2-7, with D uncertain. The origin of this receptor is a human donor in a cohort sampled during active COVID-19. Specimen: peripheral blood. The CDR3 here is CASSLGLGSQNDEQYF. The CDR3 nucleotides read TGTGCCAGCAGCTTAGGGCTAGGTAGCCAAAACGACGAGCAGTACTTC.